The 4 T cell receptor beta chains reported below all come from one sample, sequenced in a study of T cell repertoires in cytomegalovirus infection. One entry per CDR3 protein, called by TCRdb with MiXCR from the reads. The sample carries nearly 550,000 distinct CDR3 sequences, 15% to 20% recorded once. The sample consisted of CD8+ T cells from PBMCs. The receptor source for this set is a human donor in good health (CMV status not recorded). Some clones in this sample may be carry-over from other donors' samples.

This clonotype was detected ten times or more. This chain links TRBV7-9 with TRBJ2-7, with 7 bases lining up with TRBD1. The ends lost 5 bases at V and 10 bases at J; junction bases unmatched: 5. The CDR3 runs to 11 residues. In germline, CDR1 is SEHNR, CDR2 FQNEAQ (reference sequence). The DNA for the CDR3 is TGTGCCAGCAGCACACGACAGGGACAGTACTTC. It codes for CASSTRQGQYF.

The sample holds many counts of this clonotype. V usage is TRBV25-1 and J usage is TRBJ2-5; TRBD1 aligns across 8 bases. Per the germline V gene, CDR1 is MGHDK and CDR2 is SYGVNS. Losses at the gene ends were 4 bases for V and 1 base for J; bases not matched to a gene: 11. CDR3 length: 17 amino acids. CDR3 sequence: CASSGYRGNTFQETQYF. The CDR3 coding sequence is TGTGCCAGCAGTGGTTACAGGGGGAACACATTCCAAGAGACCCAGTACTTC.

V is TRBV6-2 or TRBV6-3 and J is TRBJ2-1, with 11 nucleotides matching TRBD2. This CDR3 contains 20 residues. Germline V lookup: CDR1 MNHEY, CDR2 SVGEGT. The junction had 13 bases not matched to a gene; V was cut back by 1 base and J by 2 bases. CDR3 DNA: TGTGCCAGCAGTTACTTACCGCAGGTGACTAGCGGGGACCCCTACAATGAGCAGTTCTTC. Translation gives CASSYLPQVTSGDPYNEQFF.

This clonotype showed up many times. This sequence joins TRBV7-8 and TRBJ2-1; 8 bases match TRBD2. The CDR3 is 13 residues long. The V gene's germline CDR1 is SGHVS and CDR2 FQNEAQ. V shed 11 bases, J shed 7 bases, and the junction held 10 bases outside the gene matches. The CDR3 nucleotides are TGTGCCGGCGGGGGGAGAGCACTAAATGAGCAGTTCTTC. Translated, it gives CAGGGRALNEQFF.